A single sample gave rise to the 8 T cell receptor beta chains below, sequenced in a study of blood T cell repertoires in COVID-19. The method was immunoSEQ multiplex PCR; TCRdb's version includes in-frame clones alone and lacks a portion of them. The profile shows roughly 220,000 clones, about nine tenths of them singletons. The sample comprised peripheral blood. The receptors here all came from a man older than 75 with acute or convalescent COVID-19.

The chain is built from TRBV6-5 and TRBJ2-7, with 10 bases that match TRBD1. The CDR3 is 14 amino acids. V dropped 7 bases and J dropped 3; count of bases not matched to a gene: 6. Germline V CDR1 and CDR2: MNHEY, SVGAGI. The CDR3 DNA reads TGTGCCAGCATTAGAGACAGGGGGCTCTACGAGCAGTACGTC. This encodes CASIRDRGLYEQYV.

V usage is TRBV28 and J usage is TRBJ2-7; TRBD2 might be the D (5 bases). V shed 8 bases and J shed 0 bases, with 14 bases lying between them. The CDR3 is made up of 14 amino acids. Germline V gene lookup returns CDR1 MDHEN and CDR2 SYDVKM. As DNA, the CDR3 is TGTGCCAGCTTCAGACGGGGAAGCTCCTACGAGCAGTACTTC. Translation: CASFRRGSSYEQYF.

The J gene is TRBJ1-5, the V gene TRBV28; tentative D call: TRBD1 (5 bases). Germline V lookup: CDR1 MDHEN, CDR2 SYDVKM. The CDR3 runs 12 residues. With 6 bases removed from V and 7 bases from J, the gap between germline ends came to 10 bases. The CDR3 is CASRQVNQPQHF. The CDR3 nucleotides read TGTGCCAGCAGACAGGTTAACCAGCCCCAGCATTTT. Looking up the rest from reference TRBV28 and TRBJ1-5 gives the full variable domain: DVKVTQSSRYLVKRTGEKVFLECVQDMDHENMFWYRQDPGLGLRLIYFSYDVKMKEKGDIPEGYSVSREKKERFSLILESASTNQTSMYLCASRQVNQPQHFGDGTRLSIL.

The chain is built from TRBV6-1 and TRBJ1-4; D unclear. This CDR3 comprises 15 residues. Trimming stripped 0 bases from V and 2 bases from J, with 7 bases between. Germline loops: CDR1 MNHNS, CDR2 SASEGT. CDR3 sequence reads: CASSEAGSTNEKLFF. The CDR3 DNA sequence: TGTGCCAGCAGTGAAGCAGGGAGCACTAATGAAAAACTGTTTTTT.

The CDR3 DNA is TGTGCCAGCAGTGGCAGACAGGGCGGAGATACGCAGTATTTT. Amino acid sequence: CASSGRQGGDTQYF. The chain combines TRBV28 with TRBJ2-3; TRBD1 aligns across 7 bases. V shed 5 bases and J 5 bases; nucleotides not matched to a gene: 7. The CDR3 runs to 14 residues. Germline CDR1 MDHEN, CDR2 SYDVKM.

The chain couples TRBV18 to TRBJ2-1; a possible D gene is TRBD2 (5 bases). From germline, CDR1 is KGHSH and CDR2 LQKENI. Deletions cut 6 bases from V and 6 bases from J, with 18 bases between. The CDR3 loop spans 15 amino acids. The CDR3 reads CASSPYGISLNEQFF. The DNA for the CDR3 is TGTGCCAGCTCCCCATACGGGATTTCCCTCAATGAGCAGTTCTTC.

The chain employs TRBV5-1 and TRBJ2-1; 12 nucleotides match TRBD1. The CDR3 has 16 amino acids. With 3 bases clipped from V and 2 bases from J, the junction kept 3 bases outside the gene matches. The germline CDR1 and CDR2 sequences are SGHRS and YFSETQ. CDR3 region: CASSSGTGGAYNEQFF. The CDR3, as DNA: TGCGCCAGCAGCTCCGGGACAGGGGGCGCCTACAATGAGCAGTTCTTC.

V usage is TRBV27 and J usage is TRBJ2-4; maybe TRBD1 (6 bases). This CDR3 has 13 amino acids. The V gene's germline CDR1 is MNHEY and CDR2 SMNVEV (reference sequence). Trimming took off 10 bases at V and 7 bases at J, with 17 bases between the two ends. The CDR3 nucleotides read TGTGCCACCCAACAGGGTAGCGAGAACATTCAGTACTTC. Its translation is CATQQGSENIQYF.